The 19 T cell receptor beta chains in this list originate from one sample, sequenced in a study of neurological immune-mediated disorders (dated by TCRdb to the late 2010s). This specimen's time point label, interpreted: longitudinal time-point 3. Receptors were amplified or captured by 5' RACE. This sample was sequenced with an Illumina HiSeq 2500. In-frame beta chains were kept once TCRdb had trimmed the public reads at Q25 with fastp and called clones with MiXCR. Every CDR3 protein is listed once, alongside the most common genes and DNA of its rows. Within this sample are roughly 100,000 distinct CDR3 sequences, with approximately 10% of them counted one time only. Of the sample, approximately 3.1% is held by the ten largest clones. Sequences were obtained from PBMCs. All receptors derive from a female donor with HTLV-1-associated myelopathy (HAM/TSP).

This clonotype was observed at least ten times. The chain employs TRBV9 and TRBJ2-3, with 11 nucleotides matching TRBD2. Germline values: CDR1 SGDLS, CDR2 YYNGEE. The CDR3 is 16 residues long. With V trimmed by 2 bases and J by 6 bases, 8 bases remained unmatched. CDR3 in amino acids: CASSVTSGGPVDTQYF. CDR3 DNA: TGTGCCAGCAGCGTTACTAGCGGGGGACCGGTGGATACGCAGTATTTT.

At least ten counts were recorded for this clonotype. V is TRBV5-1 and J is TRBJ1-5; D uncertain. The CDR3 spans 13 residues. Germline lookup yields CDR1 SGHRS and CDR2 YFSETQ. Trimming stripped 0 bases from V and 4 bases from J, with 5 bases between. CDR3 in DNA: TGCGCCAGCAGCTTGGGGCCGAATCAGCCCCAGCATTTT. Protein product: CASSLGPNQPQHF.

This clonotype has at least ten counts. The V call is TRBV20-1, the J call TRBJ2-3; tentative D call: TRBD1 (5 bases). There are 15 residues in the CDR3. V was clipped by 1 base and J by 4 bases, with 15 bases between them. Germline loops: CDR1 DFQATT, CDR2 SNEGSKA (reference sequence). The CDR3 DNA sequence: TGCAGTGCTAGAGTGATAGGGGCGTCCTCAGATACGCAGTATTTT. This codes for CSARVIGASSDTQYF.

This clonotype appeared many times. The gene calls are TRBV20-1 and TRBJ1-6; unclear D gene. The CDR3 covers 14 residues. In germline, CDR1 is DFQATT, CDR2 SNEGSKA (reference sequence). V was shortened by 2 bases and J by 6 bases, with 11 bases between the two germline ends. CDR3 residues: CSARRSLFNSPLHF. In DNA, the CDR3 is TGCAGTGCTAGAAGGAGCCTTTTTAATTCACCCCTCCACTTT.

This clonotype was counted at least ten times. This chain connects TRBV5-1 to TRBJ1-1; D is uncertain. CDR1 and CDR2 (germline): SGHRS, YFSETQ. Between the trimmed V and J ends, which lost 5 bases and 4 bases, there was a span of 6 bases. The length of the CDR3 is 11 residues. The CDR3 sequence: CASRGGTEAFF. CDR3 coding DNA: TGCGCCAGCAGGGGTGGCACTGAAGCTTTCTTT.

There are many counts of this clonotype. The genes are TRBV6-6 and TRBJ2-2; D may be TRBD1 (5 bases). The CDR3 length is 15 residues. Germline V gives CDR1 MNHNY, CDR2 SVGAGI (reference sequence). V lost 2 bases and J 7 bases, leaving 14 bases between the germline ends. CDR3 nucleotide sequence: TGTGCCAGCAGTTACGCCCTTGGGGCAAACGGGGAGCTGTTTTTT. Its translation: CASSYALGANGELFF.

This clonotype has at least ten counts. V is TRBV20-1 and J is TRBJ1-6; D not certain. Trimming left V 0 bases short and J 5 bases short, with 14 bases between. Looked up from germline, CDR1 is DFQATT and CDR2 is SNEGSKA (reference sequence). The CDR3 extends over 16 amino acids. DNA of the CDR3: TGCAGTGCTAGAGATGTCGGGGTGACTAATAATTCACCCCTCCACTTT. Translated: CSARDVGVTNNSPLHF.

This clonotype has just a few counts. The chain carries TRBV7-9 and TRBJ2-7; D not resolved. CDR1 SEHNR and CDR2 FQNEAQ come from the germline V gene (reference sequence). Trimming removed 2 bases at V and 3 bases at J, with 2 bases between. The CDR3 covers 11 residues. CDR3 loop: CASSLIYEQYF. CDR3 DNA sequence: TGTGCCAGCAGCTTAATCTACGAGCAGTACTTC. Based on the CDR3 plus reference TRBV7-9 and TRBJ2-7, the full variable domain is DTGVSQNPRHKITKRGQNVTFRCDPISEHNRLYWYRQTLGQGPEFLTYFQNEAQLEKSRLLSDRFSAERPKGSFSTLEIQRTEQGDSAMYLCASSLIYEQYFGPGTRLTVT.

This clonotype was detected ten times or more. The V and J genes are TRBV20-1 and TRBJ2-7; 14 positions agree with TRBD2. Germline assignment: CDR1 DFQATT and CDR2 SNEGSKA (reference sequence). V shed 7 bases, J shed 3 bases, and the junction held 8 bases outside the gene matches. The CDR3 runs to 15 residues. The CDR3 loop is CSVMGGTSGSYEQYF. In DNA form, the CDR3 reads TGCAGTGTGATGGGAGGGACTAGCGGGAGCTACGAGCAGTACTTC.

This clonotype has a handful of counts. The chain is built from TRBV27 and TRBJ2-7; tentatively, D is TRBD1 (5 bases). CDR1 is MNHEY, CDR2 SMNVEV, per germline (reference sequence). Trimming removed 6 bases from V and 3 bases from J, with 9 bases in between. This CDR3 comprises 12 residues. The CDR3 DNA follows: TGTGCCAGCAGGAGAGGACACTACGAGCAGTACTTC. Amino acids: CASRRGHYEQYF.

This clonotype was counted at least ten times. This chain connects TRBV7-9 to TRBJ2-2; perhaps TRBD1 as D (6 bases). V lost 3 bases, J lost 4 bases, and 12 bases lay in between. Germline V CDR1 and CDR2: SEHNR, FQNEAQ (reference sequence). This CDR3 comprises 15 residues. Here the CDR3 reads CASSLGRGATGELFF. CDR3 in DNA: TGTGCCAGCAGCTTGGGCAGGGGAGCCACCGGGGAGCTGTTTTTT.

This clonotype was observed at least ten times. The gene calls are TRBV12-3 or TRBV12-4 and TRBJ1-5, with D uncertain. CDR3 length: 12 amino acids. Trimming cost V 8 bases and J 7 bases, with 12 bases left between them. CDR3 region: CASRQVGQPQHF. The CDR3 DNA is TGTGCCAGCCGCCAGGTTGGGCAGCCCCAGCATTTT.

This clonotype came up many times. The chain has TRBV7-2 and TRBJ2-1, with TRBD1 matching over 7 bases. CDR1 is SGHTA and CDR2 is FQGNSA in the germline V gene. This CDR3 has 14 residues. V shed 1 base, J shed 10 bases, and the junction held 7 bases outside the gene matches. CDR3 DNA: TGTGCCAGCAGCTTAGAACTCGACAGGGACGAGCAGTTCTTC. Its translation: CASSLELDRDEQFF.

This clonotype was seen repeatedly, ten times or more. The rearrangement uses TRBV9 and TRBJ1-3; 7 positions match TRBD1. Germline V gene data show CDR1 as SGDLS and CDR2 as YYNGEE. The CDR3 runs 14 residues. The V gene end was trimmed by 3 bases and the J gene end by 5 bases; junction bases not matched to a gene: 5. CDR3 in amino acids: CASSGQGIRNTIYF. CDR3 nucleotides: TGTGCCAGCAGCGGACAGGGAATTAGAAACACCATATATTTT.

This clonotype has ten or more counts. The chain couples TRBV24-1 to TRBJ2-4; no clear D gene. V was cut by 5 bases and J by 9 bases, with 10 bases left in between. Germline V gene sequence: CDR1 KGHDR, CDR2 SFDVKD. The CDR3 has 12 amino acids. The CDR3 DNA is TGTGCCACCAGTGGTTCCAATGGCATTCAGTACTTC. This translates into CATSGSNGIQYF.

This clonotype was found many times. The rearrangement links TRBV20-1 to TRBJ1-5, with TRBD1 identical over 8 bases. The CDR3 sequence is 15 residues long. Germline V gene lookup returns CDR1 DFQATT and CDR2 SNEGSKA (reference sequence). With 4 bases clipped from V and 9 bases from J, the junction kept 14 bases outside the gene matches. This chain's CDR3 is CSAIPGQGGSGPQHF. The CDR3 bases are TGCAGTGCTATTCCAGGACAGGGAGGTAGCGGGCCCCAGCATTTT.

This chain connects TRBV5-5 to TRBJ2-5; 9 positions match TRBD1. The CDR3 extends over 17 amino acids. Germline V gene lookup returns CDR1 SGHKS and CDR2 YYEKEE (reference sequence). The trim removed 3 bases at V and 5 bases at J, leaving 14 bases unmatched. This CDR3 is CASSSLGDRVYAETQYF. For the CDR3, the DNA is TGTGCCAGCAGCTCCCTGGGGGACAGGGTATATGCGGAGACCCAGTACTTC.

This clonotype was counted ten times or more. The V gene is TRBV7-9, the J gene TRBJ2-3; maybe TRBD2 (5 bases). Trimming removed 7 bases from V and 2 bases from J, with 16 bases in between. The CDR3 runs 15 residues. Germline CDR1 is SEHNR and CDR2 is FQNEAQ (reference sequence). CDR3 sequence reads: CASTPGSQNTDTQYF. In DNA form, the CDR3 reads TGTGCCAGCACCCCTGGGAGCCAGAACACAGATACGCAGTATTTT.

The sample holds many counts of this clonotype. V gene TRBV7-8 combines with J gene TRBJ2-3, with 11 bases fitting TRBD2. Unmatched junction bases numbered 11, after V lost 3 bases and J lost 6 bases. The CDR3 is 17 amino acids. Germline V lookup: CDR1 SGHVS, CDR2 FQNEAQ. The CDR3 DNA follows: TGTGCCAGCAGCTTGGGAGGGACTAGCGGCGGGTGGGATACGCAGTATTTT. Translating it yields CASSLGGTSGGWDTQYF.